Listed below are T cell receptor beta chains from one sample, sequenced in a study of T-cell memory formation after mild COVID-19. TCRdb used MiXCR to reprocess the 5' RACE reads, holding one entry per CDR3 protein. The sample has 100,000 to 120,000 distinct CDR3 sequences; roughly 19% are singletons. The source material was PBMCs or a T cell subset sorted from them (not recorded which). Source of these receptors: a man younger than 30 who had mild COVID-19 (a few samples of this study predate the infection). Cell type and time point are not known. The CDR3 runs from the conserved cysteine through the conserved F or W. A D gene is named only where the DNA matches it firmly. The size field is filled for only some rows; it gives once, few, many or a size class.

TRBJ1-2,TRBV6-1,-,-,CASRESSGYGYTF,TGTGCCAGCAGAGAGTCCTCTGGGTATGGCTACACCTTC
TRBJ1-2,TRBV3-1,-,few,CASSQGRGVEYGYTF,TGTGCCAGCAGCCAAGGCCGGGGGGTGGAGTATGGCTACACCTTC
TRBJ2-2,TRBV24-1,TRBD1,-,CATSDSIRDRNTGELFF,TGTGCCACCAGTGATTCGATTCGGGACAGAAACACCGGGGAGCTGTTTTTT
TRBJ1-2,TRBV14,-,-,CASSQAHNSPYGYTF,TGTGCCAGCAGCCAAGCGCACAATAGTCCCTATGGCTACACCTTC
TRBJ2-6,TRBV20-1,-,few,CSASPPGLTGANVLTF,TGCAGTGCTTCTCCACCGGGTCTCACTGGGGCCAACGTCCTGACTTTC
TRBJ2-1,TRBV11-2,-,-,CASSFDSGLRYNEQFF,TGTGCCAGCAGCTTCGACTCCGGACTAAGGTACAATGAGCAGTTCTTC
TRBJ1-1,TRBV6-5,-,-,CASSYSIRAAGGTEAFF,TGTGCCAGCAGTTACTCGATCCGGGCCGCCGGGGGGACTGAAGCTTTCTTT
TRBJ2-1,TRBV28,-,few,CASSFVGNEQFF,TGTGCCAGCAGTTTTGTGGGAAACGAGCAGTTCTTC
TRBJ1-2,TRBV28,-,once,CASRVNYGYTF,TGTGCCAGCCGCGTTAACTATGGCTACACCTTC
TRBJ1-2,TRBV12-3/TRBV12-4,-,-,CASSLGVGYTF,TGTGCCAGCAGTTTGGGGGTCGGCTACACCTTC
TRBJ2-3,TRBV5-4,TRBD2,few,CASSSSGTSGSDTQYF,TGTGCCAGCAGTAGTTCCGGGACTAGCGGCTCAGATACGCAGTATTTT
TRBJ1-6,TRBV12-3/TRBV12-4,TRBD1,many,CASRTGGYSPLHF,TGTGCCAGCAGGACAGGGGGTTATTCACCCCTCCACTTT
TRBJ1-2,TRBV4-1,-,-,CASSQSPGSAGYTF,TGCGCCAGCAGCCAGAGTCCAGGGTCGGCTGGCTACACCTTC
TRBJ1-4,TRBV7-8,-,-,CASSWTWGTNEKLFF,TGTGCCAGCAGCTGGACCTGGGGCACTAATGAAAAACTGTTTTTT
TRBJ1-1,TRBV2,-,many,CASTKTENTEAFF,TGTGCCAGCACCAAGACGGAGAACACTGAAGCTTTCTTT
TRBJ2-1,TRBV14,-,-,CASSQVGGSNEQFF,TGTGCCAGCAGCCAAGTAGGGGGTAGCAATGAGCAGTTCTTC
TRBJ2-7,TRBV7-2,TRBD1,-,CASTHNRGHEQYF,TGTGCCAGCACTCATAACAGGGGCCACGAGCAGTACTTC
TRBJ1-3,TRBV4-3,-,-,CASSPQRGAPGNTIYF,TGCGCCAGCAGCCCTCAGCGGGGGGCGCCTGGAAACACCATATATTTT
TRBJ1-6,TRBV4-3,TRBD1,-,CASSQGDRRHSPLHF,TGCGCCAGCAGCCAGGGGGACAGGAGGCATTCACCCCTCCACTTT
TRBJ2-5,TRBV5-1,TRBD1,few,CASSFRGQGAEETQYF,TGCGCCAGCAGCTTCCGCGGACAGGGGGCGGAGGAGACCCAGTACTTC
TRBJ1-3,TRBV12-3/TRBV12-4,TRBD1,-,CASTRTGSGNTIYF,TGTGCCAGCACCCGGACAGGGTCAGGAAACACCATATATTTT
TRBJ1-6,TRBV12-3/TRBV12-4,-,-,CASSARGNSPLHF,TGTGCCAGCAGCGCGAGGGGGAATTCACCCCTCCACTTT
TRBJ2-2,TRBV5-1,-,few,CASSLEYSPGELFF,TGCGCCAGCAGCTTGGAGTATTCACCCGGGGAGCTGTTTTTT
TRBJ2-1,TRBV4-1,TRBD2,few,CASSQDPGLAGGLPFF,TGCGCCAGCAGCCAAGATCCGGGACTAGCGGGGGGCCTTCCGTTCTTC
TRBJ2-2,TRBV4-3,-,few,CASSQEGGTGELFF,TGCGCCAGCAGCCAAGAAGGGGGAACCGGGGAGCTGTTTTTT
TRBJ2-1,TRBV27,-,-,CASNNRVEQFF,TGTGCCAGCAACAACAGGGTTGAGCAGTTCTTC
TRBJ2-7,TRBV12-3/TRBV12-4,-,-,CASSSGHRAYEQYF,TGTGCCAGCAGTTCGGGACATCGGGCCTACGAGCAGTACTTC
TRBJ1-2,TRBV24-1,-,-,CATSAPREGEPAYTF,TGTGCCACCAGCGCGCCCAGGGAAGGGGAGCCGGCCTACACCTTC
TRBJ2-3,TRBV28,-,-,CASAQRNTDTQYF,TGTGCCAGCGCACAGCGAAACACAGATACGCAGTATTTT
TRBJ2-7,TRBV11-3,TRBD1,few,CASSKQGQEQYF,TGTGCCAGCAGTAAACAGGGGCAGGAGCAGTACTTC
TRBJ2-3,TRBV5-1,TRBD1,many,CASSLGAGGETDTQYF,TGCGCCAGCAGCTTGGGGGCAGGGGGCGAGACAGATACGCAGTATTTT
TRBJ1-4,TRBV5-1,-,few,CASSMTGPNEKLFF,TGCGCCAGCAGCATGACAGGCCCTAATGAAAAACTGTTTTTT
TRBJ1-2,TRBV7-2,TRBD1,many,CASSWPPGQGRGYTF,TGTGCCAGCAGCTGGCCGCCGGGACAGGGCCGCGGCTACACCTTC
TRBJ2-4,TRBV7-6,-,-,CASSLRSAAAKNIQYF,TGTGCCAGCAGCTTAAGATCCGCAGCAGCCAAAAACATTCAGTACTTC
TRBJ1-2,TRBV29-1,-,few,CSVEVTRGGYTF,TGCAGCGTTGAAGTTACCAGGGGCGGCTACACCTTC
TRBJ2-3,TRBV4-1,TRBD2,-,CASSHSGRTDTQYF,TGCGCCAGCAGCCATAGCGGGAGAACAGATACGCAGTATTTT
TRBJ2-1,TRBV20-1,TRBD2,-,CSARAGGPDNEQFF,TGCAGTGCTAGAGCGGGAGGGCCAGACAATGAGCAGTTCTTC
TRBJ2-5,TRBV4-3,TRBD2,few,CASSQDGRGGETQYF,TGCGCCAGCAGCCAAGACGGCCGCGGGGGGGAGACCCAGTACTTC
TRBJ2-7,TRBV25-1,-,few,CASSEAGLYEQYF,TGTGCCAGCAGTGAAGCAGGATTGTACGAGCAGTACTTC
TRBJ2-7,TRBV15,-,many,CATSRVGWGSRYEQYF,TGTGCCACCAGCAGAGTAGGTTGGGGATCTCGGTACGAGCAGTACTTC
TRBJ1-1,TRBV20-1,-,-,CSARKDAYTEAFF,TGCAGTGCTAGAAAGGACGCTTACACTGAAGCTTTCTTT
TRBJ1-5,TRBV7-2,-,-,CASSAGIFQPQHF,TGTGCCAGCAGCGCCGGGATCTTTCAGCCCCAGCATTTT
TRBJ2-4,TRBV9,TRBD1,-,CASGQGAHENIQYF,TGTGCCAGCGGACAGGGGGCGCACGAAAACATTCAGTACTTC
TRBJ1-2,TRBV10-3,-,-,CAISDPGTGVYGYTF,TGTGCCATCAGTGATCCCGGGACCGGTGTCTATGGCTACACCTTC
TRBJ2-2,TRBV5-1,TRBD1,many,CASSFTGGEGTGELFF,TGCGCCAGCAGCTTTACAGGGGGCGAAGGCACCGGGGAGCTGTTTTTT
TRBJ2-5,TRBV7-9,TRBD2,-,CASSLGGTSGKTQYF,TGTGCCAGCAGCTTAGGAGGGACTAGCGGAAAGACCCAGTACTTC